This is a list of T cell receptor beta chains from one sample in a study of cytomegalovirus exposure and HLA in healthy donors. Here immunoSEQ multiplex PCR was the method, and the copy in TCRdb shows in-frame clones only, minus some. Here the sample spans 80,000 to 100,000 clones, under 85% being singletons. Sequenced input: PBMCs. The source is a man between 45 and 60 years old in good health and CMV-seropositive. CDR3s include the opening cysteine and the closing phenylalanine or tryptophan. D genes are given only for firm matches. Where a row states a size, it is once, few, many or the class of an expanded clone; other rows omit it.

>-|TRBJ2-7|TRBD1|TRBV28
CASSLRGDRGSYEQYF
TGTGCCAGCAGTTTAAGGGGGGACAGGGGGAGCTACGAGCAGTACTTC
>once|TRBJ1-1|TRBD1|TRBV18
CASSRVTGSDTEAFF
TGTGCCAGCTCACGGGTGACAGGGTCGGACACTGAAGCTTTCTTT
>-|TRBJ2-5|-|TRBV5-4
CASSLLTGQETQYF
TGTGCCAGCAGCTTGTTGACAGGCCAAGAGACCCAGTACTTC
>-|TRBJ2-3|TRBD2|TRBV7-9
CAGTTSGGTDTQYF
TGTGCCGGAACGACTAGCGGGGGCACAGATACGCAGTATTTT
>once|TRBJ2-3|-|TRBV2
CASSGGVLTDTQYF
TGTGCCAGCAGTGGGGGCGTTTTGACAGATACGCAGTATTTT
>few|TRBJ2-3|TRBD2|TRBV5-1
CASSPGTSGTSDTQYF
TGCGCCAGCAGCCCGGGGACTAGCGGGACCTCAGATACGCAGTATTTT
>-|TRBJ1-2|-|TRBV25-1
CASSDMRLVGGYTF
TGTGCCAGCAGTGATATGCGGCTTGTTGGGGGCTACACCTTC
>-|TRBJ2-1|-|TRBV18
CASSPPLAGVLYNEQFF
TGTGCCAGCTCACCACCCCTGGCCGGAGTCCTCTACAATGAGCAGTTCTTC
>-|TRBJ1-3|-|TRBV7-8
CASSLDRSNTIYF
TGTGCCAGCAGCTTAGACCGGTCGAACACCATATATTTT
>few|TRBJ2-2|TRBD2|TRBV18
CASSPRTSGAYTGELFF
TGTGCCAGCTCACCACGGACTAGCGGGGCGTACACCGGGGAGCTGTTTTTT
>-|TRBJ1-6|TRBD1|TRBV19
CASKPGQEINSPLHF
TGTGCCAGTAAACCGGGACAGGAGATTAATTCACCCCTCCACTTT
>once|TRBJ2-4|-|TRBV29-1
CSVEDLYLPGHPIGKNIQYF
TGCAGCGTTGAAGACCTCTATCTTCCGGGACACCCGATTGGGAAAAACATTCAGTACTTC
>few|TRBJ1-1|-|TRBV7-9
CASSLALQQGAFF
TGTGCCAGCAGCTTAGCCCTACAGCAGGGAGCTTTCTTT
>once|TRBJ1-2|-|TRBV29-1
CSVPSRESYGYTF
TGCAGCGTTCCCTCCCGGGAGTCCTATGGCTACACCTTC
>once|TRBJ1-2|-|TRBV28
CASSSSTGPTPNYGYTF
TGTGCCAGCAGTTCGTCGACAGGCCCCACTCCTAACTATGGCTACACCTTC
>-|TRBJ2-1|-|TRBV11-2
CASSLDSDSDNEQFF
TGTGCCAGCAGCTTAGACTCTGACTCTGACAATGAGCAGTTCTTC
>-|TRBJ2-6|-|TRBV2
CAGRQANVLTF
TGTGCCGGCCGCCAGGCCAACGTCCTGACTTTC
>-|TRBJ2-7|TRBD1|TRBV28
CASRYRDRTYEQYF
TGTGCCAGCAGGTACCGGGACAGGACTTACGAGCAGTACTTC
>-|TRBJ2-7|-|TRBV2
CASTQPLGVRYEQYF
TGTGCCTCTACTCAACCTTTGGGAGTCAGGTACGAGCAGTACTTC